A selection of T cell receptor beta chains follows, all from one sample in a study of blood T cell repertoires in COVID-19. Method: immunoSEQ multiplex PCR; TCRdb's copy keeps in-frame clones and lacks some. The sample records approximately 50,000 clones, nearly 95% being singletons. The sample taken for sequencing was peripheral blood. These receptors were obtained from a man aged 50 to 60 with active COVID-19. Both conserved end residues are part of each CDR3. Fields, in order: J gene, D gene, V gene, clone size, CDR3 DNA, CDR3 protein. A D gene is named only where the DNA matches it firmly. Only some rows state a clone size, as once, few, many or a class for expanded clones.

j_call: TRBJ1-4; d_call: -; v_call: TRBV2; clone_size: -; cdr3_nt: TGTGCCAGCAGGAGGGAAGGAAGGACTAATGAAAAACTGTTTTTT; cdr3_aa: CASRREGRTNEKLFF
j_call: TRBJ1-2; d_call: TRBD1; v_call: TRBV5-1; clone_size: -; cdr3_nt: TGCGCCAGCAGCTTGACAGGGGCTAGCCTCCAGAGGGGCTACACCTTC; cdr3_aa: CASSLTGASLQRGYTF
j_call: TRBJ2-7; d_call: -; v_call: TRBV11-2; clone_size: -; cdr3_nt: TGTGCCAGCCAGTACGGAGCGGGCACTGGGGGGGAGCAGTACTTC; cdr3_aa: CASQYGAGTGGEQYF
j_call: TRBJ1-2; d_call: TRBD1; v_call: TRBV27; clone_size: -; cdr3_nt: TGTGCCAGCAGGCCGGCGCAGGGGGCGCGTGGCTACACCTTC; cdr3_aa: CASRPAQGARGYTF
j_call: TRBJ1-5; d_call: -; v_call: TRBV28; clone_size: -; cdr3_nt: TGTGCCAGCAGTTCGCGCTATCAGCCCCAGCATTTT; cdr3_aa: CASSSRYQPQHF
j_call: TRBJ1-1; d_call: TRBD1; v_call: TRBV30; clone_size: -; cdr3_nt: TGTGCCTGGAGGGGCAGGGGGTCTGGTTTTGAAGCTTTCTTT; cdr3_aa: CAWRGRGSGFEAFF
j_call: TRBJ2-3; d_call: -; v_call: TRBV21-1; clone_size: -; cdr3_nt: TGTGCCAGCACCCCTGGCGGGACGGAAAGGGACGGGGCAGATACGCAGTATTTT; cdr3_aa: CASTPGGTERDGADTQYF
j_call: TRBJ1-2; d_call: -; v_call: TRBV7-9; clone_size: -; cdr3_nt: TGTGCCAGCAGCCCCGTCAACTATGGCTACACCTTC; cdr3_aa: CASSPVNYGYTF
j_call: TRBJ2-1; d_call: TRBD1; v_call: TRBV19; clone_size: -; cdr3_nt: TGTGCCAGTAGTAGCCGGGACAGGGAACGAAATTCCTACAATGAGCAGTTCTTC; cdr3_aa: CASSSRDRERNSYNEQFF
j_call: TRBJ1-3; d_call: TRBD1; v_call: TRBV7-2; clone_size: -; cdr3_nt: TGTGCCAGCAGCTTGTACAGGGGTTCTGGAAACACCATATATTTT; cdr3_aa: CASSLYRGSGNTIYF
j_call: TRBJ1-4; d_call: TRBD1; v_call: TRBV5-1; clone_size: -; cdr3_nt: TGCGCCAGCAGCTTGATTTCCGGGACAGGAGGGACTAATGAAAAACTGTTTTTT; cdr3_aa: CASSLISGTGGTNEKLFF
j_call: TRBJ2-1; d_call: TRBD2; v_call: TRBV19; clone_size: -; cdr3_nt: TGTGCCAGTAGTATTCATCTTAGCGGGAGAAGCAGGAATGAGCAGTTCTTC; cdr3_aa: CASSIHLSGRSRNEQFF
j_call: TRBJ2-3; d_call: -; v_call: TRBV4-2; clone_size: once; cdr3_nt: TGTGCCAGCAGCCAAGACGGCGGCGCCCGTGCCTTCACAGATACGCAGTATTTT; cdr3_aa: CASSQDGGARAFTDTQYF
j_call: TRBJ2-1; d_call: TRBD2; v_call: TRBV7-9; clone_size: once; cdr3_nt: TGTGCCAGCAGCTCCCTGGGACTAGCGGGTTCCTACAATGAGCAGTTCTTC; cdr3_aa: CASSSLGLAGSYNEQFF
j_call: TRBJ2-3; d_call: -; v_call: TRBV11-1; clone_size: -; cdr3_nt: TGTGCCAGCACCCCTGGCGGGGAGCGGACAGATACGCAGTATTTT; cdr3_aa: CASTPGGERTDTQYF
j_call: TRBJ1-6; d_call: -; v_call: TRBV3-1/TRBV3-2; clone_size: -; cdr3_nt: TGTGCCAGCAGCCTGGGCCCAAGCAGTTCACCCCTCCACTTT; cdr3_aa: CASSLGPSSSPLHF
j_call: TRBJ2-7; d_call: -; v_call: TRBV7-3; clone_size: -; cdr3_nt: TGTGCCAGCAGCTTAACGTCCCAGTCCTACGAGCAGTACTTC; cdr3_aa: CASSLTSQSYEQYF
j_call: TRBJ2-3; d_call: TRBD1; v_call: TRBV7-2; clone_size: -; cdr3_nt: TGTGCCAGCAGCTCCTACCTAGGACAGGGGGATACGCAGTATTTT; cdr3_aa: CASSSYLGQGDTQYF
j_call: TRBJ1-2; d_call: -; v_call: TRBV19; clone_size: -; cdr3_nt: TGTGCCAGTACGTTCACCGCGGCCACGGTTGGCTACACCTTC; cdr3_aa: CASTFTAATVGYTF
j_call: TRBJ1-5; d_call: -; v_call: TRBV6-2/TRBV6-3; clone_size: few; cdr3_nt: TGTGCCAGCAGTAAGCAAGGGGTGCCTAATCAGCCCCAGCATTTT; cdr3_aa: CASSKQGVPNQPQHF
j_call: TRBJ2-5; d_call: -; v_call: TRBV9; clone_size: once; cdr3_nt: TGTGCCAGCAGCGTAAGTTCCAGGGATTCGCAAGAGACCCAGTACTTC; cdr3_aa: CASSVSSRDSQETQYF
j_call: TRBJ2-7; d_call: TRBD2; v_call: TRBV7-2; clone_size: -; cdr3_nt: TGTGCCAGCAGCGTGGGACTAGCGGTGACCTACGAGCAGTACTTC; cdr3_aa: CASSVGLAVTYEQYF
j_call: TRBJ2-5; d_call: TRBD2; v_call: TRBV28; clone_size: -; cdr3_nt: TGTGCCAGCAGGCGACTAGCGGGGGGGAAAGAGACCCAGTACTTC; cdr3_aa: CASRRLAGGKETQYF
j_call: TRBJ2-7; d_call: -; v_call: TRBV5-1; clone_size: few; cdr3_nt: TGCGCCAGCAGCTCAGGCCAACCGGCCCCTCACGAGCAGTACTTC; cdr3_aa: CASSSGQPAPHEQYF
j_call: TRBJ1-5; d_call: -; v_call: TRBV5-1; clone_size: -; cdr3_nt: TGCGCCAGCAGCTTGAACGGGAATCAGCCCCAGCATTTT; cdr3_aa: CASSLNGNQPQHF
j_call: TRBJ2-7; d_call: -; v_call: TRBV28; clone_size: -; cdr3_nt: TGTGCCAGCAGTTTGGGAGATTACGAGCAGTACTTC; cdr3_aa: CASSLGDYEQYF
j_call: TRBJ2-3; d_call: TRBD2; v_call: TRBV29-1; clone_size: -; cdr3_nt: TGCAGCGTTGGGAGGCTAGCGGGAGCATCAGATACGCAGTATTTT; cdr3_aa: CSVGRLAGASDTQYF
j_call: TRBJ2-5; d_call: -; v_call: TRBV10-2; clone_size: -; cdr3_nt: TGCGCCAGCAGTCAGGGTGGGGTAGGGACCCAGTACTTC; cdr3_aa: CASSQGGVGTQYF
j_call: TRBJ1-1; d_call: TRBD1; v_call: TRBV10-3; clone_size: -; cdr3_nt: TGTGCCATCAGTGGGGGACAGGGGGTGAACACTGAAGCTTTCTTT; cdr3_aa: CAISGGQGVNTEAFF
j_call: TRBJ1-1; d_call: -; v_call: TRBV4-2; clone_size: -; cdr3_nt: TGTGCCAGCAGCGTAATGAACACTGAAGCTTTCTTT; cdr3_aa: CASSVMNTEAFF
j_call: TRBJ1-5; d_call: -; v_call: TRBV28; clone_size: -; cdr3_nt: TGTGCCAGCAGTCCCGGGTATTATAACAATCAGCCCCAGCATTTT; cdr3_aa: CASSPGYYNNQPQHF
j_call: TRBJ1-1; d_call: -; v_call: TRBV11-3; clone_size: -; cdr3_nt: TGTGCCAGCAGCTTAGATCTTAGCCAGCGTGAAGCTTTCTTT; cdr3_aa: CASSLDLSQREAFF
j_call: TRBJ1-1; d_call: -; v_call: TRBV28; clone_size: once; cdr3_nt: TGTGCCAGCAGCAAGAACACTGAAGCTTTCTTT; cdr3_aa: CASSKNTEAFF
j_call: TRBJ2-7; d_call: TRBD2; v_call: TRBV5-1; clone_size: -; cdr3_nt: TGCGCCAGCAGCGTGACTAGCGGTGCGGGTGAGCAGTACTTC; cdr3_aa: CASSVTSGAGEQYF
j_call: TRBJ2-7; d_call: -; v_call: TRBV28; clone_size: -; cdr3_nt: TGTGCCAGCAGTTTCTCGGGTCATCCTTACGAGCAGTACTTC; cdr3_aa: CASSFSGHPYEQYF
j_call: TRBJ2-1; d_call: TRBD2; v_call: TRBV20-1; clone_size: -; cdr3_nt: TGCAGTGCTAGTGAGTTGTCCAGCTCACAGAGCCCAGCGGGGAATTACAATGAGCAGTTCTTC; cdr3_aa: CSASELSSSQSPAGNYNEQFF
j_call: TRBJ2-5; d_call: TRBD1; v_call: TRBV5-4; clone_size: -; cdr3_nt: TGTGCCAGCAGCCGGGACAGGGCGAAGACCCAGTACTTC; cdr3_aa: CASSRDRAKTQYF
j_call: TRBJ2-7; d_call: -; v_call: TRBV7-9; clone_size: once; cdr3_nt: TGTGCCAGCAGCTCAACGGTCTACGAGCAGTACTTC; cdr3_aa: CASSSTVYEQYF
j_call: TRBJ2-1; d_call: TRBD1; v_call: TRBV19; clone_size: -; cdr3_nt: TGTGCCAGTAGTATCCGGGACAGGGCCTACAATGAGCAGTTCTTC; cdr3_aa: CASSIRDRAYNEQFF